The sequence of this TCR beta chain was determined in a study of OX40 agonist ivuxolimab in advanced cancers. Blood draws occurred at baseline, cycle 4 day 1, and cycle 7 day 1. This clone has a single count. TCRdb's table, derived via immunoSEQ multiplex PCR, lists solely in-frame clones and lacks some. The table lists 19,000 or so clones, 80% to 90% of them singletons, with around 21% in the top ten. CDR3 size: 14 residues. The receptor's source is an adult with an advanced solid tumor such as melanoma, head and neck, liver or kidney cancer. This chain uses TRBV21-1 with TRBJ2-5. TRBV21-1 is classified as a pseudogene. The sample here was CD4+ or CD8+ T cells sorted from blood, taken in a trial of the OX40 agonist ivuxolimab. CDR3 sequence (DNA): TGTGCCAGCAGCGAAACTGGCAGCCAAGAGACCCAGTACTTC. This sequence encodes CASSETGSQETQYF.